This paragraph reports one T cell receptor beta chain. Vbeta (60) and Jbeta (13) primers were used in the PCR. Assay: immunoSEQ multiplex PCR; the TCRdb copy retains only in-frame clones and omits some. The table includes some 140,000 clones, 70% to 80% detected once. The source of the sample is a study of cytomegalovirus exposure and HLA in healthy donors. CDR3 length: 13 residues. Between the trimmed V and J ends, which lost 5 bases and 7 bases, there was a span of 9 bases. Germline V gene sequence: CDR1 MNHNY, CDR2 SVGAGI (reference sequence). V usage is TRBV6-6 and J usage is TRBJ1-6, with TRBD1 as a possible D gene (5 bases). Sequencing input: PBMCs. The receptor comes from a man aged 25 to 45 in good health and CMV-seronegative. The chain's CDR3 is CASSPAGNSPLHF. The CDR3 DNA sequence: TGTGCCAGCAGTCCCGCAGGGAATTCACCCCTCCACTTT.